The source of this T cell receptor beta chain is a study of T cells in localized non-small cell lung cancer. Only in-frame clones appear in the TCRdb table, and some are missing; sequencing was by immunoSEQ multiplex PCR. The sample includes about 1,600 clones, about a third of them seen just once. The CDR3 has 15 residues. Atypia-free lung next to the tumor was sampled at least 2 cm from its margin. This clone was counted between two and nine times. This rearrangement joins TRBV1 to TRBJ2-4; the tabulated D call, TRBD1, remains unverified against the DNA. TRBV1 is noted as a pseudogene. This specimen consisted of normal lung tissue next to the tumor, obtained before any cancer treatment. This sequence was found in a female donor aged 60 or older with stage II squamous cell lung carcinoma. CDR3 sequence: CASSQDHRTGDIQYF. DNA of the CDR3: TGCGCCAGCAGCCAAGATCACCGGACAGGGGACATTCAGTACTTC.